This T cell receptor beta chain is drawn from a study of monozygotic twins with cystic fibrosis (dated by TCRdb to the early 2020s). In the study overall: Barcoded libraries were prepared from roughly 3.3 micrograms of fragmented DNA with roughly 16 PCR cycles. To gauge how much genetics shapes V and J gene usage, the researchers compared TCR beta repertoires both within and across 16 monozygotic twin pairs who have cystic fibrosis. The cohort comprised ten female and six male twin pairs aged about 2.0 to 36.4 years, median around 9 years, mostly children and adolescents. Twins were ranked among 1,000 to 1,300 cohort participants for weight-for-height and FEVPerc (FEV1 disease centile) at the day of blood sampling. Data for three of the twin pairs had previously been reported in another context.

TCR beta CDR3 regions were amplified by multiplex PCR using the immunoSEQ immune profiling system, following the manufacturer's instructions. An Illumina NextSeq system was used to carry out the sequencing. The authors' pipeline ran thus. The immunoSEQ Analyzer platform handled processing of the sequence data, and clonality was calculated by taking the square root of Simpson's index of productive rearrangements. V and J usage similarity was measured by Jensen-Shannon distance, and CDR3 generation probabilities were computed with OLGA. The immuneACCESS database (August 2020) and VDJdb (December 2020) were searched for shared CDR3 sequences. TCRdb re-hosts the immuneACCESS table, in-frame sequences only. Its copies lack some clones; in the studies checked, an unresolved V gene accounts for under half of them, and the cause for the rest is not known. The D gene and trimming were derived from the DNA, and the V and J assignments and clone size from that table. A total of about 20,000 clones appear in this sample, about 87% of them only once. 1% to 1.5% of the sample is in the top ten clones.

The twin pairs came from the European Cystic Fibrosis Twin and Sibling Study Cohort, which recruited patients from about 160 CF clinics across 14 European countries. Zygosity and CFTR genotype were verified in-house, with zygosity tested by multiplex PCR of nine short tandem repeat loci. Peripheral blood was sampled from each twin, and clinical parameters were recorded on the day of blood sampling. Phenol/chloroform extraction was used to isolate genomic DNA from peripheral blood cells, and the DNA was then kept in TE buffer at 4 degrees C. What the work shows at the level of the full study, not this receptor alone: In 13 of 16 pairs, V gene usage most closely resembled the co-twin's, and the same held for J usage in 8 of 16 pairs, a pattern suggesting genetic constraints. Nucleotide-identical clonotype sharing was significantly higher within monozygotic CF twin pairs than between unrelated CF individuals (P = 0.000026, Mann-Whitney). The cohort was small, and the number of shared CDR3s showed no association with age, concordance or disease severity. Simpson clonality tended to be low (median approximately 0.01), which suggests a naive-dominated repertoire, although clonality was higher in the most severely affected patients.

For this clone: Which antigen it targets is not known. It has no much larger one-base neighbor in the sample; base qualities were not kept.

Sequences were obtained from blood. The clonotype was recovered from a woman under 40 with cystic fibrosis.

The nucleotide sequence reads TGTGCCAGCAAGTCGGCTGATCCTTCCTACGAGCAGTACTTC. It codes for CASKSADPSYEQYF. The chain couples TRBV2 to TRBJ2-7; the D gene assignment is ambiguous. At the junction V is shortened by 7 bases and J by 1 base, with 14 bases in between. The germline V gene yields SNHLY for CDR1 and FYNNEI for CDR2. The CDR3 sequence holds 14 residues, the cysteine and phenylalanine included. CDR3 DNA only is kept here, 42 bases in frame from base 1.